These T cell receptor beta chains were read from a single sample in a study of shared clonotypes between healthy human individuals. TCRdb's table, derived via immunoSEQ multiplex PCR, lists solely in-frame clones and lacks some. The sample yields about 600,000 clones, about 95% seen once. Sample: naive CD8+ T cells sorted from blood. These receptors came from a woman in her thirties in good health. Both conserved end residues are part of each CDR3. The D gene is left open where the match is weak. The listing skips clone size in some rows; elsewhere it reads once, few, many or a size class.

v_call: TRBV28; clone_size: -; d_call: TRBD1; j_call: TRBJ2-7; cdr3_nt: TGTGCCAGCAGTCTCAAGGGCTGGGACAGGGGGGACGAGCAGTACTTC; cdr3_aa: CASSLKGWDRGDEQYF
v_call: TRBV5-6; clone_size: -; d_call: -; j_call: TRBJ1-2; cdr3_nt: TGTGCCAGCAGCGTGGACAGTTTTGGCTACACCTTC; cdr3_aa: CASSVDSFGYTF
v_call: TRBV14; clone_size: -; d_call: -; j_call: TRBJ1-3; cdr3_nt: TGTGCCAGCAGCCAAGGGTGGAGCTCTGGAAACACCATATATTTT; cdr3_aa: CASSQGWSSGNTIYF
v_call: TRBV2; clone_size: -; d_call: -; j_call: TRBJ2-1; cdr3_nt: TGTGCCAGCAGTGAATTCGGGTTGGGGAATGAGCAGTTCTTC; cdr3_aa: CASSEFGLGNEQFF
v_call: TRBV5-1; clone_size: -; d_call: -; j_call: TRBJ2-5; cdr3_nt: TGCGCCAGCAGCTTGACGTTAGACCAAGAGACCCAGTACTTC; cdr3_aa: CASSLTLDQETQYF
v_call: TRBV5-6; clone_size: -; d_call: -; j_call: TRBJ2-5; cdr3_nt: TGTGCCAGCAGCTTGGCTACAGGGAGAGGGGCCCAGTACTTC; cdr3_aa: CASSLATGRGAQYF
v_call: TRBV5-6; clone_size: -; d_call: -; j_call: TRBJ2-7; cdr3_nt: TGTGCCAGCAGGCACTCCTATTACCACTACGAGCAGTACTTC; cdr3_aa: CASRHSYYHYEQYF
v_call: TRBV10-2; clone_size: once; d_call: -; j_call: TRBJ2-7; cdr3_nt: TGCGCCAGTGAGCATCCGGCGTCATCCTACGAGCAGTACTTC; cdr3_aa: CASEHPASSYEQYF
v_call: TRBV7-9; clone_size: -; d_call: -; j_call: TRBJ1-5; cdr3_nt: TGTGCCAGCAGCTTATTCACGGGGGGCGGGATCAATCAGCCCCAGCATTTT; cdr3_aa: CASSLFTGGGINQPQHF
v_call: TRBV6-5; clone_size: -; d_call: -; j_call: TRBJ2-3; cdr3_nt: TGTGCCAGCAGTTCCCCAGATACGCAGTATTTT; cdr3_aa: CASSSPDTQYF
v_call: TRBV2; clone_size: -; d_call: -; j_call: TRBJ1-3; cdr3_nt: TGTGCCAGCGAAAAGGATAGAACCTCTGGAAACACCATATATTTT; cdr3_aa: CASEKDRTSGNTIYF
v_call: TRBV5-1; clone_size: -; d_call: TRBD1; j_call: TRBJ1-1; cdr3_nt: TGCGCCAGCAGCCTAGGACAGGGGCAAATGAACACTGAAGCTTTCTTT; cdr3_aa: CASSLGQGQMNTEAFF
v_call: TRBV2; clone_size: -; d_call: TRBD1; j_call: TRBJ1-1; cdr3_nt: TGTGCCAGCAGTTCGGGACAGGGGGCAGATGAAGCTTTCTTT; cdr3_aa: CASSSGQGADEAFF
v_call: TRBV5-6; clone_size: -; d_call: -; j_call: TRBJ2-1; cdr3_nt: TGTGCCAGCAGCTTGGGTGCGGTCACGGCCCACAATGAGCAGTTCTTC; cdr3_aa: CASSLGAVTAHNEQFF
v_call: TRBV28; clone_size: -; d_call: -; j_call: TRBJ1-2; cdr3_nt: TGTGCCAGCAGTTTATTCGGGGGAGGAGGCTACACCTTC; cdr3_aa: CASSLFGGGGYTF
v_call: TRBV5-6; clone_size: -; d_call: TRBD1; j_call: TRBJ2-7; cdr3_nt: TGTGCCAGCAGCGGAGGGACAGGGGATTTCTACGAGCAGTACTTC; cdr3_aa: CASSGGTGDFYEQYF
v_call: TRBV2; clone_size: -; d_call: TRBD1; j_call: TRBJ1-5; cdr3_nt: TGTGCCAGCAGGGGACAGGGAGGCGTGAGAAATCAGCCCCAGCATTTT; cdr3_aa: CASRGQGGVRNQPQHF